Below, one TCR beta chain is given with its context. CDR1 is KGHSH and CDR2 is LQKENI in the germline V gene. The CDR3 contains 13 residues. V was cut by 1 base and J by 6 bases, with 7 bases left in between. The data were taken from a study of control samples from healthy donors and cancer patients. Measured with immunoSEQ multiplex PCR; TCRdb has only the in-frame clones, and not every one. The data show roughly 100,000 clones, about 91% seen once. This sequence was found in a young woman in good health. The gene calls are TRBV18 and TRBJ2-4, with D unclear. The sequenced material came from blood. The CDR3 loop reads CASSPLDGNIQYF. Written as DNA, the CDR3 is TGTGCCAGCTCACCACTTGACGGAAACATTCAGTACTTC.